This T cell receptor (beta chain) was observed in a study of blood T cell repertoires in COVID-19. Study-wide context: Sample material is recorded as cDNA or gDNA derived from T cells, B-cell-depleted T cells, or PBMCs.

In the original workflow: Reference gene primer amplification in the assay estimated nucleated cell counts. Generated by immunoSEQ multiplex PCR, the TCRdb table keeps only in-frame clones and is missing some. That table supplies the V and J calls and clone size; D and trimming were determined from the DNA. Of about 130,000 clones listed, 65% to 90% are singletons. Trimming left V 3 bases short and J 4 bases short, with 13 bases between. Looked up from germline, CDR1 is LNHDA and CDR2 is SQIVND (reference sequence). This CDR3 has 16 amino acids. Sequenced sample: peripheral blood. The clonotype comes from a woman in her sixties or seventies with active or convalescent COVID-19. The V gene is TRBV19, the J gene TRBJ1-6, with D possibly TRBD1 on 6 matching bases. The CDR3 DNA follows: TGTGCCAGTAGTATTGGGGGCGCCCGATATAATTCACCCCTCCACTTT. Protein product: CASSIGGARYNSPLHF.